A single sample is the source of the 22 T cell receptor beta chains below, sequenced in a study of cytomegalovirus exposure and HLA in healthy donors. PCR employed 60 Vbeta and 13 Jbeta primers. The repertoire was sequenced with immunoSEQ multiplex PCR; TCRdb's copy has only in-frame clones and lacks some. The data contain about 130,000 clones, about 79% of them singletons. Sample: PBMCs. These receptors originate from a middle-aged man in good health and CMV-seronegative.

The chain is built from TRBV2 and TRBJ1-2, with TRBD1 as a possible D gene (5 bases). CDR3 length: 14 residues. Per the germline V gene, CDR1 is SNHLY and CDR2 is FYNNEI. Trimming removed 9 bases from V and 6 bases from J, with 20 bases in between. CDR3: CASGLGRWGDGYTF. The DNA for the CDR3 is TGTGCCAGTGGACTGGGGAGGTGGGGGGATGGCTACACCTTC.

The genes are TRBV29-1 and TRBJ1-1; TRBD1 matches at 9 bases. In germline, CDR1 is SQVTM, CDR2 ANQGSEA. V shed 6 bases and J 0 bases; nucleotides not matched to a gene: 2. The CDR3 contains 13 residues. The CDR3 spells CSVGTGMNTEAFF. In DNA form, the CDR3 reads TGCAGCGTGGGGACAGGGATGAACACTGAAGCTTTCTTT.

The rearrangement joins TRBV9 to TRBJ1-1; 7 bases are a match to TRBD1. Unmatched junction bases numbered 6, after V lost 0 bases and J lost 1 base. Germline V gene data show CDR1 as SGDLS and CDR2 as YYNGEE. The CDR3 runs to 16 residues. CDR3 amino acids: CASSVGTGRKNTEAFF. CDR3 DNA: TGTGCCAGCAGCGTAGGGACAGGCCGGAAGAACACTGAAGCTTTCTTT.

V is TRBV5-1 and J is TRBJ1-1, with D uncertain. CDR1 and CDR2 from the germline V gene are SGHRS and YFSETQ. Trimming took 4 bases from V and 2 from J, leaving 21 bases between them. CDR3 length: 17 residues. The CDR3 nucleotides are TGCGCCAGCAGCCACGGATACGAAAAGAGGAGAAACACTGAAGCTTTCTTT. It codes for CASSHGYEKRRNTEAFF.

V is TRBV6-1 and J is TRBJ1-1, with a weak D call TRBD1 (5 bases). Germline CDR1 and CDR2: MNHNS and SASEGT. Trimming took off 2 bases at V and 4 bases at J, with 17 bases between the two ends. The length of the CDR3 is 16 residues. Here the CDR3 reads CASSELGGTRGTEAFF. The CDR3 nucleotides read TGTGCCAGCAGTGAACTGGGTGGGACGCGGGGCACTGAAGCTTTCTTT.

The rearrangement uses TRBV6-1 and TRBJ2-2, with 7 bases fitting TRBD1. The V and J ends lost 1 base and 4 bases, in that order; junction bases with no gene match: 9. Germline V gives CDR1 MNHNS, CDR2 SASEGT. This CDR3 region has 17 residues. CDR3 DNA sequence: TGTGCCAGCAGTGAAGGCGCGACAGGGATGGGCACCGGGGAGCTGTTTTTT. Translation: CASSEGATGMGTGELFF.

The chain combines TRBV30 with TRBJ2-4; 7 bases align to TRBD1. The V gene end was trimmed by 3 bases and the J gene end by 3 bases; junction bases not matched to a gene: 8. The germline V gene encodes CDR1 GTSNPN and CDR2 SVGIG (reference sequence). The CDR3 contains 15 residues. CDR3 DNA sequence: TGTGCCTGGAGAGACAGGGTAGGAGACAAAAACATTCAGTACTTC. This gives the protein CAWRDRVGDKNIQYF.

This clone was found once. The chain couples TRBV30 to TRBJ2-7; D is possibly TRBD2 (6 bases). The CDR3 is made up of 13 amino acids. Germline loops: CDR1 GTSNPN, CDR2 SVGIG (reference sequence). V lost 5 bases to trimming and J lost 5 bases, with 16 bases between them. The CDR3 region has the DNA TGTGCCTGGGGCTCACGAGGGAGGAACGAGCAGTACTTC. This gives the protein CAWGSRGRNEQYF.

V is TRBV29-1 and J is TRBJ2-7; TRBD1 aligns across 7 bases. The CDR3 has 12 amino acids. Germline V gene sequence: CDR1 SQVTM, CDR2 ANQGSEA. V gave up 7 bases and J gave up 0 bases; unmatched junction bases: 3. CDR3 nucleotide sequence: TGCAGCGCCAGGGACAGCTCCTACGAGCAGTACTTC. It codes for CSARDSSYEQYF.

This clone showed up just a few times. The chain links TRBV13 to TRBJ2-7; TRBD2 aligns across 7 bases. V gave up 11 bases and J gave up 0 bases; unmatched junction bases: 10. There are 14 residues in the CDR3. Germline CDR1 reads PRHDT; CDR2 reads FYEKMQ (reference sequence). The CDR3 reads CASKAGSNSYEQYF. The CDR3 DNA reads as TGTGCCTCCAAAGCGGGGTCGAACTCCTACGAGCAGTACTTC.

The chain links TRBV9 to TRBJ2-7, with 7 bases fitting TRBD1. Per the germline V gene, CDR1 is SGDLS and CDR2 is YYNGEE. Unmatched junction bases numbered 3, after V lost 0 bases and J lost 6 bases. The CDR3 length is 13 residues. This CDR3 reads CASSVGAGGEQYF. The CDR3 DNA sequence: TGTGCCAGCAGCGTAGGGGCAGGGGGCGAGCAGTACTTC.

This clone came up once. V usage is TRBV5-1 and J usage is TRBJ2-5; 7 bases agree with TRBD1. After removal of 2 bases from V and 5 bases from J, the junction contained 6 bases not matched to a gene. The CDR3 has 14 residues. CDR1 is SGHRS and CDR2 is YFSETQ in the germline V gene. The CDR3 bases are TGCGCCAGCAGCTTAGCAGGGGGTGGGGAGACCCAGTACTTC. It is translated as CASSLAGGGETQYF.

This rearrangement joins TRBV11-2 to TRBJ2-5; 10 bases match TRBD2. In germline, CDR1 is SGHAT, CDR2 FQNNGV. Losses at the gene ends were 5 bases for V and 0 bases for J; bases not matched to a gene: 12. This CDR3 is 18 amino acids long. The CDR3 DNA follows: TGTGCCAGCAGCCAGGGGGCTAGCGGGGGCCCTTACCAAGAGACCCAGTACTTC. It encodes CASSQGASGGPYQETQYF.

This CDR3 is CASSLIAAQETQYF. CDR3 DNA sequence: TGTGCCAGCAGCTTGATTGCGGCCCAAGAGACCCAGTACTTC. The J gene is TRBJ2-5, the V gene TRBV5-6; D is uncertain. V was shortened by 1 base and J by 1 base, with 8 bases between the two germline ends. Germline lookup yields CDR1 SGHDT and CDR2 YYEEEE. This CDR3 is 14 amino acids long.

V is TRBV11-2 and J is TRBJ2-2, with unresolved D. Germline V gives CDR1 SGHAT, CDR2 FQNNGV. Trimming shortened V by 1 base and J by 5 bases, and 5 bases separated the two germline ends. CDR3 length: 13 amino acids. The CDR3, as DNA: TGTGCCAGCAGCTTAGTCAGTACCGGGGAGCTGTTTTTT. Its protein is CASSLVSTGELFF.

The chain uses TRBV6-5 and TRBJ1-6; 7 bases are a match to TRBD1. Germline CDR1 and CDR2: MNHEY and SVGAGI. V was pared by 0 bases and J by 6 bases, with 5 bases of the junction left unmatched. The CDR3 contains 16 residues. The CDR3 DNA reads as TGTGCCAGCAGTTACTCAGGGGGCCGCCTTAATTCACCCCTCCACTTT. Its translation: CASSYSGGRLNSPLHF.

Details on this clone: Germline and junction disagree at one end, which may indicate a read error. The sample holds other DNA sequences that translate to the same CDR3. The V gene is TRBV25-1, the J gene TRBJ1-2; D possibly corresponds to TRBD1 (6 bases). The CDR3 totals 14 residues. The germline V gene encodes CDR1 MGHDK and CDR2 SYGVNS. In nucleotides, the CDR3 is TGTGCCAGTAGTGAAGCCCCCAGACAGGATGGCTACACCTTC. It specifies CASSEAPRQDGYTF.

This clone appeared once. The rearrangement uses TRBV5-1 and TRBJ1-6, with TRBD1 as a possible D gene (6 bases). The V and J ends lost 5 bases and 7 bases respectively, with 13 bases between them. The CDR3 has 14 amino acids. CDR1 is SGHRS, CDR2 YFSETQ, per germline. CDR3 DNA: TGCGCCAGCAGGGAACAGACAGGCAATTCACCCCTCCACTTT. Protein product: CASREQTGNSPLHF.

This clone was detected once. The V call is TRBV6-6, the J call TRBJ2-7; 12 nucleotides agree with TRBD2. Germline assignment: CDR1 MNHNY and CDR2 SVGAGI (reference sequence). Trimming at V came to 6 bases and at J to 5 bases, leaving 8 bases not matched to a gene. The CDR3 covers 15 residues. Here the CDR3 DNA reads TGTGCCAGCAGGATGACTAGCGGGGGACCGGACGAGCAGTACTTC. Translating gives CASRMTSGGPDEQYF.

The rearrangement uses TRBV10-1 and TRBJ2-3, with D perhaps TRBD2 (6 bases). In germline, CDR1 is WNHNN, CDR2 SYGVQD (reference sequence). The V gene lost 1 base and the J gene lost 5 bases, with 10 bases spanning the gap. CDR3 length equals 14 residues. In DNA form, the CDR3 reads TGCGCCAGCAGTGAGTTGTCGGAGGGAGATACGCAGTATTTT. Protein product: CASSELSEGDTQYF.

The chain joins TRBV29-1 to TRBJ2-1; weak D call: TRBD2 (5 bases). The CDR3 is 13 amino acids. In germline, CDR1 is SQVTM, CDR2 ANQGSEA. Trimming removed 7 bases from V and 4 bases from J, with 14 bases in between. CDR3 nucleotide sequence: TGCAGCGGAGGAGAGGGAAAGTACAATGAGCAGTTCTTC. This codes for CSGGEGKYNEQFF.

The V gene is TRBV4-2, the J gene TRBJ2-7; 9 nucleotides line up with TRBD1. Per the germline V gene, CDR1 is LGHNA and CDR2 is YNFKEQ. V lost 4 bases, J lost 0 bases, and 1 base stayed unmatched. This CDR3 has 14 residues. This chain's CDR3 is CASSPTGGSYEQYF. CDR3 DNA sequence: TGTGCCAGCAGCCCGACAGGGGGCTCCTACGAGCAGTACTTC.